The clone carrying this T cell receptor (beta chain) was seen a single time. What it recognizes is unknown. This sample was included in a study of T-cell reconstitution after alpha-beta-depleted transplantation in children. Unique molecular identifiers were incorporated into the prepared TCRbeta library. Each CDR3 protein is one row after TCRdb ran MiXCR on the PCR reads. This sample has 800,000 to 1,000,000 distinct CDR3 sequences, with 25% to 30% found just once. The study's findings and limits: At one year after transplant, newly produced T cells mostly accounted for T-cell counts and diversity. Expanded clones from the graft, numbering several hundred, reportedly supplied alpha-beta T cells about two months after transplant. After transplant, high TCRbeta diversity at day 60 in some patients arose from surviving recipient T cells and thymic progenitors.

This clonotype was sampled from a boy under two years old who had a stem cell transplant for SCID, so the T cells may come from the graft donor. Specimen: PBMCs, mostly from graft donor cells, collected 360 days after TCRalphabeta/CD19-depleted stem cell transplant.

The CDR3 DNA reads as TGTGCCAGCAGCCGAGGCAGACAGGCTTCGAGAGAGACCCAGTACTTC. Its translation: CASSRGRQASRETQYF. This chain connects TRBV7-8 to TRBJ2-5; tentatively, D is TRBD1 (6 bases). Germline lookup yields CDR1 SGHVS and CDR2 FQNEAQ. The V gene lost 5 bases and the J gene lost 4 bases, with 20 bases spanning the gap. The CDR3 consists of 16 residues.